Following are 24 T cell receptor beta chains from one sample sequenced in a study of blood T cells in healthy people across ages. The second PCR ran about 6 to 12 cycles with a sample-barcoded 5' primer and J-beta primers. TCRdb passed the 5' RACE reads through MiXCR, listing each CDR3 protein once. Altogether fewer than 750,000 distinct CDR3 sequences are present, 52% being singletons, with the ten largest covering roughly 13%. The sequenced sample was blood. The origin of the receptors is a woman of 80 years or more in good health.

V usage is TRBV12-3 or TRBV12-4 and J usage is TRBJ2-3, with no clear D. The CDR3 covers 11 residues. Trimming pared 9 bases from V and 11 bases from J, leaving 15 bases between. CDR3 region: CARRRTDVQYF. The DNA for the CDR3 is TGTGCCAGAAGAAGAACAGATGTGCAGTATTTT.

This clonotype was observed at least ten times. The V gene is TRBV30, the J gene TRBJ1-4; D unresolved. Germline loops: CDR1 GTSNPN, CDR2 SVGIG (reference sequence). This CDR3 region has 13 residues. Trimming removed 2 bases at V and 7 bases at J, with 11 bases between. This CDR3 is CAWSPGRREKLFF. DNA for the CDR3: TGTGCCTGGAGTCCAGGTCGTCGTGAAAAACTGTTTTTT.

This chain connects TRBV4-3 to TRBJ2-3, with 7 bases lining up with TRBD1. The germline gives CDR1 LGHNA, CDR2 YSLEER. The V and J ends lost 4 bases and 3 bases, in that order; junction bases with no gene match: 7. The CDR3 extends over 15 amino acids. CDR3 bases: TGCGCCAGCAGCCCCCACAGGGGAGAAACAGATACGCAGTATTTT. Residues: CASSPHRGETDTQYF.

This chain uses TRBV9 with TRBJ2-1; 9 bases match TRBD2. With 0 bases clipped from V and 0 bases from J, the junction kept 7 bases outside the gene matches. Germline CDR1 is SGDLS and CDR2 is YYNGEE. The length of the CDR3 is 18 residues. The DNA for the CDR3 is TGTGCCAGCAGCGTAGTCCCACAGCGGGGGGACTCCTACAATGAGCAGTTCTTC. Translation: CASSVVPQRGDSYNEQFF.

This clonotype was seen a few times. The rearrangement links TRBV19 to TRBJ2-3; D uncertain. V was pared by 6 bases and J by 0 bases, with 13 bases between. The CDR3 runs to 15 residues. The V gene's germline CDR1 is LNHDA and CDR2 SQIVND (reference sequence). The CDR3 region has the DNA TGTGCCAGTAGGATGTACTCCTCTAGCACAGATACGCAGTATTTT. Amino acids: CASRMYSSSTDTQYF.

The rearrangement joins TRBV18 to TRBJ2-7, with 10 bases identical to TRBD1. J was trimmed by 3 bases and V by 4 bases; bases with no gene match: 3. CDR1 is KGHSH, CDR2 LQKENI, per germline. The CDR3 has 14 amino acids. The CDR3 here is CASSRTGGIYEQYF. The CDR3 bases are TGTGCCAGCTCACGGACAGGGGGAATCTACGAGCAGTACTTC.

Concerning this clonotype: One end of the junction varies from germline; a read error may be responsible. V gene TRBV5-1 combines with J gene TRBJ2-3; D is undetermined. From germline, CDR1 is SGHRS and CDR2 YFSETQ. The CDR3 runs 13 residues. In DNA, the CDR3 is TGCGCCAGCAGCTTGGACCGCACAGATACGCGGTATTTT. Its translation is CASSLDRTDTRYF.

The chain has TRBV14 and TRBJ2-5, with no clear D. From germline, CDR1 is SGHDN and CDR2 FVKESK. CDR3 length: 13 residues. Trimming removed 1 base from V and 12 bases from J, with 15 bases in between. Written as DNA, the CDR3 is TGTGCCAGCAGCCAAGGTAAAGTCCCATGGAAGTACTTC. This gives the protein CASSQGKVPWKYF.

The chain couples TRBV19 to TRBJ1-2; D perhaps matches TRBD1 (5 bases). Germline CDR1 and CDR2: LNHDA and SQIVND (reference sequence). Trimming left V 5 bases short and J 4 bases short, with 17 bases between. This CDR3 comprises 15 residues. CDR3 amino acids: CASSPGDGPIYGYTF. CDR3 in DNA: TGTGCCAGTAGTCCCGGGGACGGTCCAATCTATGGCTACACCTTC. The full variable domain, in which reference TRBV19 and TRBJ1-2 provide the parts outside the CDR3, is DGGITQSPKYLFRKEGQNVTLSCEQNLNHDAMYWYRQDPGQGLRLIYYSQIVNDFQKGDIAEGYSVSREKKESFPLTVTSAQKNPTAFYLCASSPGDGPIYGYTFGSGTRLTVV.

V gene TRBV7-3 combines with J gene TRBJ2-7; 8 bases match TRBD2. The CDR3 sequence is 15 residues long. Unmatched junction bases numbered 9, after V lost 5 bases and J lost 3 bases. CDR1 is SGHTA and CDR2 is FQGTGA in the germline V gene. CDR3 in DNA: TGTGCCAGCAGCCCAAGCGGGAGTGGGCTCTACGAGCAGTACTTC. Protein sequence: CASSPSGSGLYEQYF.

Worth noting for this clonotype: A single base separates this from a much larger clone, so it may be a read error. The chain links TRBV6-5 to TRBJ2-5; TRBD2 matches 12 bases. CDR3 length: 15 residues. Germline-derived CDR1 and CDR2 are MNHEY and SVGAGI. The V segment lost 7 bases and the J segment 11 bases; nucleotides outside the gene matches: 14. The CDR3 nucleotides are TGTGCCAGCAATCCTCTAGCGGGAGGGCTGAATGAGCAGTACTTC. Translating it yields CASNPLAGGLNEQYF.

This clonotype was seen more than once but under ten times. This sequence joins TRBV7-9 and TRBJ1-2; weak D call: TRBD1 (5 bases). This CDR3 is built from 14 residues. Trimming shortened V by 5 bases and J by 4 bases, and 14 bases separated the two germline ends. The germline gives CDR1 SEHNR, CDR2 FQNEAQ (reference sequence). This CDR3 is CASSVRSGGYGYTF. For the CDR3, the DNA is TGTGCCAGCAGCGTACGTTCTGGGGGCTATGGCTACACCTTC.

This chain uses TRBV29-1 with TRBJ1-1; D ambiguous. The germline V and J ends were trimmed by 4 bases and 11 bases, with 14 bases remaining between them. Germline V lookup: CDR1 SQVTM, CDR2 ANQGSEA. CDR3 length: 11 amino acids. CDR3 DNA: TGCAGCGTTGTGGCCCCCCGGGATGCTTTCTTT. Its translation: CSVVAPRDAFF.

This chain uses TRBV6-5 with TRBJ2-7; D is undetermined. The germline gives CDR1 MNHEY, CDR2 SVGAGI. The CDR3 is 14 residues long. The V end lost 5 bases, the J end lost 6 bases, and 17 bases lay between the germline ends. The DNA of the CDR3 is TGTGCCAGCAGTACTGCGCCCGGGTTTTCCGAGCAGTACTTC. Protein sequence: CASSTAPGFSEQYF.

This clonotype was seen many times. This chain joins TRBV7-8 and TRBJ2-1; TRBD2 might be the D (7 bases). The germline V gene encodes CDR1 SGHVS and CDR2 FQNEAQ. This CDR3 comprises 17 residues. V gave up 6 bases and J gave up 2 bases, with 20 bases separating them. Here the CDR3 DNA reads TGTGCCAGCAGGCGTTATCGGGCGGGGGCGACCTACAATGAGCAGTTCTTC. It codes for CASRRYRAGATYNEQFF.

The rearrangement uses TRBV6-5 and TRBJ2-2; 12 bases are shared with TRBD2. This CDR3 has 17 residues. The V and J ends lost 2 bases and 5 bases, in that order; junction bases with no gene match: 6. The germline V gene has CDR1 MNHEY and CDR2 SVGAGI. The CDR3 loop reads CASSYPTSGRSTGELFF. CDR3 DNA sequence: TGTGCCAGCAGTTACCCGACTAGCGGGAGAAGTACCGGGGAGCTGTTTTTT.

This clonotype was seen a handful of times. V and J are TRBV2 and TRBJ2-1; tentatively, D is TRBD2 (6 bases). The CDR3 spans 15 residues. Germline V gives CDR1 SNHLY, CDR2 FYNNEI. Trimming removed 6 bases at V and 4 bases at J, with 16 bases between. This chain's CDR3 is CASRDVTGRYNEQFF. The CDR3 DNA reads as TGTGCCAGCAGGGACGTTACGGGGAGGTACAATGAGCAGTTCTTC.

Comment on this clonotype: Being one base from a much bigger clone, this may be a read error. This chain uses TRBV5-1 with TRBJ2-7; D perhaps matches TRBD2 (6 bases). Germline V CDR1 and CDR2: SGHRS, YFSETQ. V lost 8 bases to trimming and J lost 7 bases, with 25 bases between them. The CDR3 length is 15 residues. The CDR3 DNA is TGCGCCAGATCGGGGGAGACTCCCGACTTTTGTGAGCAGTACTTC. Encoded protein: CARSGETPDFCEQYF. Variable domain in full (rest from reference TRBV5-1 and TRBJ2-7): KAGVTQTPRYLIKTRGQQVTLSCSPISGHRSVSWYQQTPGQGLQFLFEYFSETQRNKGNFPGRFSGRQFSNSRSEMNVSTLELGDSALYLCARSGETPDFCEQYFGPGTRLTVT.

Of note for this clonotype: Being one base from a much bigger clone, this may be a read error. The chain has TRBV13 and TRBJ2-3; D is unclear. Trimming cost V 5 bases and J 0 bases, with 15 bases left between them. The CDR3 is 16 residues long. Germline lookup yields CDR1 PRHDT and CDR2 FYEKMQ (reference sequence). This CDR3 reads CASSRVGVESTDTQYF. The CDR3 DNA reads as TGTGCCAGCAGCCGAGTTGGGGTCGAAAGCACAGATACGCAGTATTTT.

On this clonotype itself: A much larger clone sits a single nucleotide away, making a read error possible. This rearrangement joins TRBV7-3 to TRBJ2-6, with 7 bases fitting TRBD1. Germline assignment: CDR1 SGHTA and CDR2 FQGTGA. V dropped 0 bases and J dropped 2; count of bases not matched to a gene: 7. The CDR3 spans 18 residues. CDR3 loop: CASSLTAGTVAGANVLTF. In DNA form, the CDR3 reads TGTGCCAGCAGCTTAACCGCTGGGACAGTAGCTGGGGCCAACGTCCTGACTTTC.

The chain uses TRBV11-2 and TRBJ2-5, with D perhaps TRBD2 (5 bases). Germline CDR1 reads SGHAT; CDR2 reads FQNNGV. CDR3 length: 14 amino acids. Between the trimmed V and J ends, which lost 4 bases and 11 bases, there was a span of 20 bases. The CDR3 nucleotides read TGTGCCAGCAGCTCTCATGAGACGGGGAATGAGCAGTACTTC. Translated: CASSSHETGNEQYF.

J is TRBJ2-1 and V is TRBV27; possibly TRBD1 for D (6 bases). There are 12 residues in the CDR3. The V end lost 4 bases, the J end lost 9 bases, and 10 bases lay between the germline ends. Looked up from germline, CDR1 is MNHEY and CDR2 is SMNVEV (reference sequence). The CDR3 loop is CASSYRAGEQFF. Here the CDR3 DNA reads TGTGCCAGCAGTTACAGGGCTGGTGAGCAGTTCTTC.

This chain links TRBV11-3 with TRBJ2-2; D is uncertain. This CDR3 region has 14 residues. Germline-derived CDR1 and CDR2 are SGHNT and YENEEA. Trimming shortened V by 5 bases and J by 13 bases, and 20 bases separated the two germline ends. The CDR3 here is CASSPNGIAPPLFF. The CDR3 DNA reads TGTGCCAGCAGCCCCAACGGCATTGCACCGCCGCTGTTTTTT.

This sequence joins TRBV10-3 and TRBJ1-2; D is unresolved. The germline V and J ends were trimmed by 5 bases and 0 bases, with 10 bases remaining between them. This CDR3 is 14 amino acids long. Germline CDR1 and CDR2: ENHRY and SYGVKD. For the CDR3, the DNA is TGTGCCATCAGTAGCCGGGCTGCTAACTATGGCTACACCTTC. Its translation: CAISSRAANYGYTF.